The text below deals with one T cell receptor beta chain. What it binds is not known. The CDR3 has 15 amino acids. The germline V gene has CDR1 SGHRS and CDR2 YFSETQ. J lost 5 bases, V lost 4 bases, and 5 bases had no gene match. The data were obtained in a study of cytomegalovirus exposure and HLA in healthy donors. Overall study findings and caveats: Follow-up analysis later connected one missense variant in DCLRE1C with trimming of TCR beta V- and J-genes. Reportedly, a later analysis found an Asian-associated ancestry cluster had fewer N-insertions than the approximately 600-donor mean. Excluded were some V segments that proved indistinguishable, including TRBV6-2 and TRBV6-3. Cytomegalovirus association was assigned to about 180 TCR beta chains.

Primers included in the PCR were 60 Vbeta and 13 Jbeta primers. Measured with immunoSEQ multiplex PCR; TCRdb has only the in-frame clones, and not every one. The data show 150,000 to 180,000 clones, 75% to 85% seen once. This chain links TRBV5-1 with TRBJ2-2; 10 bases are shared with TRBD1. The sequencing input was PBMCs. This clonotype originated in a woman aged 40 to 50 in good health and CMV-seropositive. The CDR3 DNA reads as TGCGCCAGCAGCCCCGGACAGGGGGGGACCGGGGAGCTGTTTTTT. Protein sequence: CASSPGQGGTGELFF.